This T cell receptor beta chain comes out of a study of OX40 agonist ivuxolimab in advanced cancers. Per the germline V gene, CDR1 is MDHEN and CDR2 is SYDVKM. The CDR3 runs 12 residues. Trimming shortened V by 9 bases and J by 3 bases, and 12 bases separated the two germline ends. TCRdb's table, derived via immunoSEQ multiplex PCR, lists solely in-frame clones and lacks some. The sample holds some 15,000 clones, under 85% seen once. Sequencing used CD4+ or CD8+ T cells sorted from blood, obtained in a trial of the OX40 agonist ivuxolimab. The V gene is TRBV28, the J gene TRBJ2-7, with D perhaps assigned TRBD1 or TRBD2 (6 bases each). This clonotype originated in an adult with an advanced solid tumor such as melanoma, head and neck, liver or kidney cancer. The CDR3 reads CARDGGCYEQYF. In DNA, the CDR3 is TGTGCCAGGGACGGGGGCTGCTACGAGCAGTACTTC.